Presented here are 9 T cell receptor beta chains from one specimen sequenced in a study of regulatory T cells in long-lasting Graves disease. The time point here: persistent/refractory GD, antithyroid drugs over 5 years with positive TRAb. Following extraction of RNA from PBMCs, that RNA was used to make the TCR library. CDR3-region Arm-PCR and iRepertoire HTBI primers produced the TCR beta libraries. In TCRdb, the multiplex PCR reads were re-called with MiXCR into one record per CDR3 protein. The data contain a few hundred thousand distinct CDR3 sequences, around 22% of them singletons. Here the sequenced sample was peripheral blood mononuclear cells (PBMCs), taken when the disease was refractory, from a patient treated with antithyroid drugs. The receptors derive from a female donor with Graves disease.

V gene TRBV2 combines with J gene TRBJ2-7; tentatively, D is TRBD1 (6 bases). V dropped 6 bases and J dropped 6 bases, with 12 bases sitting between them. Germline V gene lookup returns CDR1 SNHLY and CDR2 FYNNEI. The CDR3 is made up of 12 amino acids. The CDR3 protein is CASRGQNSEQYF. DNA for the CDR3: TGTGCCAGCAGGGGACAAAACTCCGAGCAGTACTTC.

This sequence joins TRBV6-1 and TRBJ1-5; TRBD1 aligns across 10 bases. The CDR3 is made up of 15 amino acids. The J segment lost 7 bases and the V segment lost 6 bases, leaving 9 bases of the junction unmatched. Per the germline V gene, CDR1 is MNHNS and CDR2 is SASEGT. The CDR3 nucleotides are TGTGCCAGCAGCTTTCCGGGACAGGGGCGACAGCCCCAGCATTTT. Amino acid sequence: CASSFPGQGRQPQHF.

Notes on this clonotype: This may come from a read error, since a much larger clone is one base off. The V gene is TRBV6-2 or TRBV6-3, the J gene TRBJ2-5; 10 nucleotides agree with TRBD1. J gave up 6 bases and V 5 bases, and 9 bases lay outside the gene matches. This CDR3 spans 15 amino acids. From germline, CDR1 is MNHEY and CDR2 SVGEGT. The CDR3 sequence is CASSGGQGDGKTQYF. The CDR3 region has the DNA TGTGCCAGCAGTGGAGGACAGGGGGACGGGAAGACCCAGTACTTC.

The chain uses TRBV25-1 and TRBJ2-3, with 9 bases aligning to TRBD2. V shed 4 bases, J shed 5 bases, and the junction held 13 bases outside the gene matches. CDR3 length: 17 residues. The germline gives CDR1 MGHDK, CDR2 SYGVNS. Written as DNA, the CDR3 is TGTGCCAGCAGTGCACTTGACGCCCGCGGGGGGGGAGATACGCAGTATTTT. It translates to CASSALDARGGGDTQYF.

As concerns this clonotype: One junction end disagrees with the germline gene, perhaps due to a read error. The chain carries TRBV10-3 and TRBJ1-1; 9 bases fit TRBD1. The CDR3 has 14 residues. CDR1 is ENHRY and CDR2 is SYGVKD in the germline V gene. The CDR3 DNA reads TGTGCCGTCAGTGACTCAACAGGGGGCTCTAAAGCTTTCTTT. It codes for CAVSDSTGGSKAFF.

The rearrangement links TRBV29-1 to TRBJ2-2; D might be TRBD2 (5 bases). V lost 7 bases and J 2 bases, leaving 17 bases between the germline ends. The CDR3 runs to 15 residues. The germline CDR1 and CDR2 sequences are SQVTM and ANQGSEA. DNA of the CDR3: TGCAGCGGCCGAGGGAATACCGATAACACCGGGGAGCTGTTTTTT. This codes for CSGRGNTDNTGELFF.

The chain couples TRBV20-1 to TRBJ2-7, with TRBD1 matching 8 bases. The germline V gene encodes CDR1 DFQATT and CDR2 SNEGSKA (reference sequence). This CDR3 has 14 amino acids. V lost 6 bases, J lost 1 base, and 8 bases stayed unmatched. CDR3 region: CSAIEQGESYEQYF. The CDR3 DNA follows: TGCAGTGCGATCGAACAGGGGGAGTCCTACGAGCAGTACTTC.

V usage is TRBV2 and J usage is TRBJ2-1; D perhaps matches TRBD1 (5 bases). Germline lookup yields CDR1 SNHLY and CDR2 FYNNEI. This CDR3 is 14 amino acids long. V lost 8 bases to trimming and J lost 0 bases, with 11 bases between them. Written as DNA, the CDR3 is TGTGCCAGCCTGCAGGGAAACTCCTACAATGAGCAGTTCTTC. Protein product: CASLQGNSYNEQFF.

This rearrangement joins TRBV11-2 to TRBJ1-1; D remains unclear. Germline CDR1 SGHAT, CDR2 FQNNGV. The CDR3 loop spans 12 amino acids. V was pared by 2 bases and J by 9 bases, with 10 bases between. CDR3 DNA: TGTGCCAGCAGCTTATCCCTTATGAAAGCTTTCTTT. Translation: CASSLSLMKAFF. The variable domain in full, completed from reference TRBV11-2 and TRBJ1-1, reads EAGVAQSPRYKIIEKRQSVAFWCNPISGHATLYWYQQILGQGPKLLIQFQNNGVVDDSQLPKDRFSAERLKGVDSTLKIQPAKLEDSAVYLCASSLSLMKAFFGQGTRLTVV.